These 6 T cell receptor beta chains were sequenced from one sample in a study of T-cell memory formation after mild COVID-19. Each CDR3 protein is one row after TCRdb ran MiXCR on the 5' RACE reads. Of some 210,000 distinct CDR3 sequences listed, 10% were seen once; the top ten hold roughly 3%. The sequenced material came from PBMCs or a T cell subset sorted from them (not recorded which). The receptors originated from a man between 18 and 35 years old who had mild COVID-19 (a few samples of this study predate the infection). Cell type and time point are not known.

This clonotype was seen only a few times. V gene TRBV7-6 combines with J gene TRBJ1-6; 8 bases match TRBD1. The CDR3 loop spans 15 amino acids. Germline V gene sequence: CDR1 SGHVS, CDR2 FNYEAQ. V shed 1 base, J shed 8 bases, and the junction held 4 bases outside the gene matches. This CDR3 reads CASSLDRDRYSPLHF. DNA for the CDR3: TGTGCCAGCAGCTTAGATAGGGACAGGTATTCACCCCTCCACTTT.

The chain employs TRBV29-1 and TRBJ1-1; D remains unclear. From germline, CDR1 is SQVTM and CDR2 ANQGSEA. The CDR3 has 10 amino acids. Trimming took off 8 bases at V and 3 bases at J, with 7 bases between the two ends. The CDR3 region is CSTQDTEAFF. The CDR3, as DNA: TGCAGCACCCAGGACACTGAAGCTTTCTTT. Together with reference TRBV29-1 and TRBJ1-1, the CDR3 gives the full variable domain: SAVISQKPSRDICQRGTSLTIQCQVDSQVTMMFWYRQQPGQSLTLIATANQGSEATYESGFVIDKFPISRPNLTFSTLTVSNMSPEDSSIYLCSTQDTEAFFGQGTRLTVV.

At least ten counts were recorded for this clonotype. The chain combines TRBV5-1 with TRBJ2-5; a possible D gene is TRBD1 (6 bases). Germline values: CDR1 SGHRS, CDR2 YFSETQ. This CDR3 region has 14 residues. Trimming took off 7 bases at V and 0 bases at J, with 13 bases between the two ends. The DNA for the CDR3 is TGCGCCAGCGCAGAACAGGGAGACCAAGAGACCCAGTACTTC. Translating gives CASAEQGDQETQYF.

The chain couples TRBV4-3 to TRBJ2-7, with 10 bases fitting TRBD2. Germline V gene lookup returns CDR1 LGHNA and CDR2 YSLEER. The V segment lost 4 bases and the J segment 5 bases; nucleotides outside the gene matches: 8. CDR3 length equals 15 residues. For the CDR3, the DNA is TGCGCCAGCAGCCGAGAGGGACTAGCGTGTAACGAGCAGTACTTC. It specifies CASSREGLACNEQYF.

There are a few counts of this clonotype. The V gene is TRBV4-3, the J gene TRBJ1-6; no clear D. This CDR3 region has 15 residues. From germline, CDR1 is LGHNA and CDR2 YSLEER. V was cut by 0 bases and J by 7 bases, with 10 bases left in between. Here the CDR3 reads CASSQDYSGNSPLHF. The CDR3 nucleotides read TGCGCCAGCAGCCAAGACTATAGTGGGAATTCACCCCTCCACTTT.

This clonotype appeared once. The gene calls are TRBV15 and TRBJ2-5; no definite D call. The V and J ends lost 4 bases and 5 bases respectively, with 17 bases between them. The CDR3 covers 15 residues. Germline V gene sequence: CDR1 LNHNV, CDR2 YYDKDF (reference sequence). CDR3 in amino acids: CATSNRATSLETQYF. The CDR3 DNA sequence: TGTGCCACCAGCAACCGGGCCACATCCTTGGAGACCCAGTACTTC.